These T cell receptor beta chains were read from a single sample in a study of blood T cells in healthy people across ages. TCRdb itself ran the 5' RACE reads through MiXCR, one entry per CDR3 protein. Among approximately 790,000 distinct CDR3 sequences listed, around 68% were seen once. Sample: blood. The receptors stem from a man aged 25 to 40 in good health. Each CDR3 is given with its conserved first and last residue. D genes are given only for firm matches. The listing skips clone size in some rows; elsewhere it reads once, few, many or a size class.

size,D,V,J,DNA,CDR3
NA,NA,TRBV7-2,TRBJ2-4,TGTGCCAGCAGCTCGGGAAACATTCAGTACTTC,CASSSGNIQYF
few,TRBD1,TRBV29-1,TRBJ2-1,TGCAGCGCCACGGGACAGGGTAAGAATGAGCAGTTCTTC,CSATGQGKNEQFF
NA,NA,TRBV7-2,TRBJ1-2,TGTGCCAGCAGCTTAGCTGACGGGCGGGTCTATGGCTACACCTTC,CASSLADGRVYGYTF
NA,NA,TRBV14,TRBJ1-5,TGTGCCAGCAGCCGAACCCTGAATCAGCCCCAGCATTTT,CASSRTLNQPQHF
NA,NA,TRBV3-1,TRBJ2-1,TGTGCCAGCAGCCAAGATTACGGGCTTGAGCAGTTCTTC,CASSQDYGLEQFF
NA,TRBD2,TRBV6-6,TRBJ2-7,TGTGCCAGCAGCCAAGTAGCGGGGGACTCCTACGAGCAGTACTTC,CASSQVAGDSYEQYF
NA,TRBD2,TRBV7-3,TRBJ2-1,TGTGCCAGCAGCTGGGACGGGGGGGCCTTTAGTGAGCAGTTCTTC,CASSWDGGAFSEQFF
NA,NA,TRBV9,TRBJ2-1,TGTGCCAGCAGCGTAGCGGCAGGGGATACCTACAATGAGCAGTTCTTC,CASSVAAGDTYNEQFF
few,TRBD1,TRBV20-1,TRBJ1-4,TGCAGTGCTAGGGCCGACAGGGGAAAACTGTTTTTT,CSARADRGKLFF
NA,TRBD2,TRBV4-3,TRBJ2-1,TGCGCCAGCAGCCAAGAGCCAGGACTAGCGGGGGGGCGGAATGAGCAGTTCTTC,CASSQEPGLAGGRNEQFF
few,NA,TRBV2,TRBJ1-6,TGTGCCAGCAGTTCCCGGGGCCGGAATTCACCCCTCCACTTT,CASSSRGRNSPLHF
once,NA,TRBV6-6,TRBJ1-1,TGTGCCAGCAGTTACTCAGAGGGGAGGGACACTGAAGCTTTCTTT,CASSYSEGRDTEAFF
few,TRBD2,TRBV6-5,TRBJ2-3,TGTGCCAGCAGTTACGGCGGGACTAGCGGGGGCCGGGTCACGCAGTATTTT,CASSYGGTSGGRVTQYF
NA,TRBD1,TRBV28,TRBJ2-5,TGTGCCAGCAGTTCCCCTCGTCGGGACAGGGGGCCCAGAGAGACCCAGTACTTC,CASSSPRRDRGPRETQYF
NA,NA,TRBV6-2/TRBV6-3,TRBJ1-5,TGTGCCAGCAGTTACGCTAATCAGCCCCAGCATTTT,CASSYANQPQHF
NA,NA,TRBV4-3,TRBJ2-1,TGCGCCAGCAGCCTTGACAGCAGCCTTTCCTACAATGAGCAGTTCTTC,CASSLDSSLSYNEQFF
NA,NA,TRBV29-1,TRBJ1-5,TGCAGCGTTGGAGCGGGACGGGGAAATCAGCCCCAGCATTTT,CSVGAGRGNQPQHF
NA,TRBD2,TRBV29-1,TRBJ2-5,TGCAGCGTCCGAGGACTAGCGGGGGGTTGGGAGACCCAGTACTTC,CSVRGLAGGWETQYF
NA,NA,TRBV10-3,TRBJ1-6,TGTGCCATCAGCCCCCAACAGGGAGGGGATTCACCCCTCCACTTT,CAISPQQGGDSPLHF
NA,NA,TRBV30,TRBJ1-2,TGTGCCCGGAGTGTTGGGAGAGGCTACACCTTC,CARSVGRGYTF
NA,NA,TRBV20-1,TRBJ2-7,TGCAGTGCTAGGGCGCGGGGGCACACCTACGAGCAGTACTTC,CSARARGHTYEQYF
NA,NA,TRBV6-2/TRBV6-3,TRBJ1-2,TGTGCCAGCAGTGCCTCCGGGAACTATGGCTACACCTTC,CASSASGNYGYTF
few,NA,TRBV10-3,TRBJ2-7,TGTGCCATCAGGTCGGGCCAGACCTACGAGCAGTACTTC,CAIRSGQTYEQYF
many,NA,TRBV5-1,TRBJ2-1,TGCGCCAGCAGCTTGGCCGCGGGAAGCTCCTACAATGAGCAGTTCTTC,CASSLAAGSSYNEQFF
NA,NA,TRBV7-8,TRBJ1-1,TGTGCCAGCAGCTCTAAGGACGGTTTTTTGAACACTGAAGCTTTCTTT,CASSSKDGFLNTEAFF
NA,NA,TRBV7-9,TRBJ1-1,TGTGCCAGCAGCCCTAGGTCCGGCGGGCCGAACACTGAAGCTTTCTTT,CASSPRSGGPNTEAFF
NA,NA,TRBV27,TRBJ2-7,TGTGCCAGCAGTCCGAACCCCCCGTTGCGGGGACCCTACGAGCAGTACTTC,CASSPNPPLRGPYEQYF
NA,NA,TRBV20-1,TRBJ2-1,TGCAGTGCTAGAGATGAGGGGGGAGGGCAGTTCTTC,CSARDEGGGQFF
few,NA,TRBV6-2/TRBV6-3,TRBJ1-2,TGTGCCAGCAGTCCCCCCGGGGTTTCGAGCGGCTACACCTTC,CASSPPGVSSGYTF
few,NA,TRBV28,TRBJ2-7,TGTGCCACAAGGGGCCTTGGGACCCCCTACGAGCAGTACTTC,CATRGLGTPYEQYF
NA,TRBD2,TRBV6-2/TRBV6-3,TRBJ2-6,TGTGCCAGCAGTTACGCCCTAGCGGGGGGCCTCCAAATTCCCTCTGGGGCCAACGTCCTGACTTTC,CASSYALAGGLQIPSGANVLTF
NA,NA,TRBV6-2/TRBV6-3,TRBJ1-1,TGTGCCAGCGTGGGAGACCCACCGGGGGCTTTCTTT,CASVGDPPGAFF
few,TRBD1,TRBV20-1,TRBJ1-6,TGCAGTGCTAGAGCAGGGGGCCCCTCACCCCTCCACTTT,CSARAGGPSPLHF
NA,NA,TRBV24-1,TRBJ2-1,TGTGCCACCAGTGATTTGCCGGCGACGGGGCAGTTCTTC,CATSDLPATGQFF
NA,TRBD1,TRBV29-1,TRBJ2-3,TGCAGCGTTGGATATTCACAGGGGGCAGATACGCAGTATTTT,CSVGYSQGADTQYF
NA,TRBD2,TRBV7-9,TRBJ2-7,TGTGCCAGCAGCTTTCCGGGACTAGCGTATGAGCAGTACTTC,CASSFPGLAYEQYF
NA,NA,TRBV7-2,TRBJ1-5,TGTGCCAGCAGCCCTCGGGGACCTTATCAGCCCCAGCATTTT,CASSPRGPYQPQHF
once,NA,TRBV20-1,TRBJ1-2,TGCAGTGCTACCTCGGGTAGGAGCTACTATGGCTACACCTTC,CSATSGRSYYGYTF
NA,NA,TRBV9,TRBJ2-7,TGTGCCAGCAGCGTAGGAATCGGGCCCTACGAGCAGTACTTC,CASSVGIGPYEQYF
NA,NA,TRBV9,TRBJ1-1,TGTGCCAGCTCAGGACGTTACACTGAAGCTTTCTTT,CASSGRYTEAFF